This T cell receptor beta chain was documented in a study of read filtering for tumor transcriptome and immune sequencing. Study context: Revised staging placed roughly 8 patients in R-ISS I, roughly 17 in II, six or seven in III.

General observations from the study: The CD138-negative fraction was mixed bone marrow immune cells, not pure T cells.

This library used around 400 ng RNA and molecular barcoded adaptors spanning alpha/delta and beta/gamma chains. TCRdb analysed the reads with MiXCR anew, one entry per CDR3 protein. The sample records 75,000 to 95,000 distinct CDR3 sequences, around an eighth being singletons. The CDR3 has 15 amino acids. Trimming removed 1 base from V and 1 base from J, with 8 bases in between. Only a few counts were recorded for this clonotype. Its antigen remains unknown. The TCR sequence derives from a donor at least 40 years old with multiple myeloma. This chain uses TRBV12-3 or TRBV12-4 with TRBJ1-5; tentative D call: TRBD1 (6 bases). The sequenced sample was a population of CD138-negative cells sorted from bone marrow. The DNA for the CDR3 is TGTGCCAGCAGTTTAGGCGGGGGCAGCAATCAGCCCCAGCATTTT. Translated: CASSLGGGSNQPQHF.